The rows below give T cell receptor beta chains drawn from one sample of a study of cytomegalovirus exposure and HLA in healthy donors. This table comes from immunoSEQ multiplex PCR, and its TCRdb copy is limited to in-frame clones, with some not included. The repertoire holds fewer than 250,000 clones, with roughly 80% as singletons. Input material: PBMCs. These receptor sequences come from a girl aged 10-17 years in good health and CMV-seronegative. Each CDR3 is given with its conserved first and last residue. The D gene is left open where the match is weak.

j_gene: TRBJ2-7
d_gene: .
v_gene: TRBV5-6
CDR3aa: CASSLVVAYRVGEQYF
CDR3nt: TGTGCCAGCAGCTTGGTGGTTGCTTACCGCGTCGGCGAGCAGTACTTC

j_gene: TRBJ2-2
d_gene: TRBD2
v_gene: TRBV19
CDR3aa: CASNHPGTSLNTGELFF
CDR3nt: TGTGCCAGTAACCATCCCGGGACTAGCCTCAACACCGGGGAGCTGTTTTTT

j_gene: TRBJ1-3
d_gene: .
v_gene: TRBV15
CDR3aa: CATSRVRGSGNTIYF
CDR3nt: TGTGCCACCAGCAGAGTTAGGGGATCTGGAAACACCATATATTTT

j_gene: TRBJ2-3
d_gene: TRBD1
v_gene: TRBV5-4
CDR3aa: CASSQGIWDRGFGTQYF
CDR3nt: TGTGCCAGCAGCCAAGGAATTTGGGACAGGGGCTTCGGTACGCAGTATTTT

j_gene: TRBJ1-1
d_gene: .
v_gene: TRBV2
CDR3aa: CASSGATDLNTEAFF
CDR3nt: TGTGCCAGCAGTGGGGCGACAGATTTGAACACTGAAGCTTTCTTT

j_gene: TRBJ1-6
d_gene: TRBD1
v_gene: TRBV7-3
CDR3aa: CASSLMRTGLSPLHF
CDR3nt: TGTGCCAGCAGCTTAATGAGGACAGGGCTCTCACCCCTCCACTTT

j_gene: TRBJ1-2
d_gene: TRBD1
v_gene: TRBV19
CDR3aa: CASTLARDRAGYTF
CDR3nt: TGTGCCAGTACCCTTGCCCGGGACAGGGCTGGCTACACCTTC

j_gene: TRBJ2-5
d_gene: TRBD2
v_gene: TRBV28
CDR3aa: CASSWGGQETQYF
CDR3nt: TGTGCCAGCAGTTGGGGGGGCCAAGAGACCCAGTACTTC

j_gene: TRBJ2-2
d_gene: TRBD2
v_gene: TRBV7-8
CDR3aa: CASSLRIAGGLSGELFF
CDR3nt: TGTGCCAGCAGCTTACGAATAGCGGGAGGGTTATCCGGGGAGCTGTTTTTT

j_gene: TRBJ1-2
d_gene: .
v_gene: TRBV5-6
CDR3aa: CASSLVFTRNNYGYTF
CDR3nt: TGTGCCAGCAGCTTGGTCTTCACACGAAACAACTATGGCTACACCTTC

j_gene: TRBJ2-3
d_gene: TRBD1
v_gene: TRBV13
CDR3aa: CASSLGLQGPDTQYF
CDR3nt: TGTGCCAGCAGCTTAGGCCTACAGGGGCCAGATACGCAGTATTTT

j_gene: TRBJ1-2
d_gene: TRBD1
v_gene: TRBV4-3
CDR3aa: CASSRPGQSLGGYTF
CDR3nt: TGCGCCAGCAGCCGTCCGGGACAGTCCCTGGGTGGCTACACCTTC